Sequencing of this T cell receptor (beta chain) was carried out in a study of T-cell reconstitution after alpha-beta-depleted transplantation in children. The germline gives CDR1 SEHNR, CDR2 FQNEAQ (reference sequence). The CDR3 extends over 13 amino acids. V was shortened by 1 base and J by 8 bases, with 11 bases between the two germline ends. There are a few counts of this clonotype. Unique molecular identifiers were incorporated into the prepared TCRbeta library. TCRdb analysed the PCR reads with MiXCR anew, one entry per CDR3 protein. The sample records about 540,000 distinct CDR3 sequences, about 17% being singletons.

This clonotype was obtained from a human donor who donated a stem cell graft to a child with acute lymphoblastic leukemia. The sequencing here drew on PBMCs from the stem cell graft donor, taken from the stem cell graft. The chain joins TRBV7-9 to TRBJ1-1; D unresolved. The CDR3 loop is CASSLVQEVEAFF. In DNA, the CDR3 is TGTGCCAGCAGCTTAGTCCAGGAGGTAGAAGCTTTCTTT.